This T cell receptor beta chain was sequenced in a study of T cell repertoires in cytomegalovirus infection. About the study: CMV infection and matching HLA type were both indicated by public TCR beta signatures.

The CDR3 consists of 14 residues. V was pared by 2 bases and J by 4 bases, with 6 bases of the junction left unmatched. The germline gives CDR1 SGHDT, CDR2 YYEEEE. A single record per CDR3 protein comes from TCRdb applying MiXCR to the reads. The data show about 55,000 distinct CDR3 sequences, around 18% seen once. This clonotype came up many times. The antigen is unknown. This receptor was taken from a human donor in good health (CMV status not recorded). Some clones in this sample may be carry-over from other donors' samples. The chain has TRBV5-6 and TRBJ2-7; 7 bases match TRBD2. The material sequenced was CD8+ T cells from cultured PBMCs, taken from culture after CMV antigen stimulation. The CDR3 sequence is CASSFGTNLYEQYF. CDR3 DNA sequence: TGTGCCAGCAGCTTCGGGACTAACTTATACGAGCAGTACTTC.